This TCR beta chain was captured by sequencing in a study of T-cell reconstitution after alpha-beta-depleted transplantation in children. Unique molecular identifiers featured in how the TCRbeta library was prepared. MiXCR, run by TCRdb on the PCR reads, gives a single entry per CDR3 protein. The table lists 600,000 to 700,000 distinct CDR3 sequences, roughly 15% of them singletons. V was clipped by 5 bases and J by 1 base, with 8 bases between them. The CDR3 totals 14 residues. The germline V gene has CDR1 MNHEY and CDR2 SMNVEV (reference sequence). This clonotype was sampled from a human donor who donated a stem cell graft to a child with acute myeloid leukemia. Sequenced material: PBMCs from the stem cell graft donor, taken from the stem cell graft. The chain carries TRBV27 and TRBJ2-2; D possibly corresponds to TRBD2 (5 bases). CDR3 nucleotide sequence: TGTGCCAGCAGTCCCGGGGAGAACACCGGGGAGCTGTTTTTT. As protein: CASSPGENTGELFF.